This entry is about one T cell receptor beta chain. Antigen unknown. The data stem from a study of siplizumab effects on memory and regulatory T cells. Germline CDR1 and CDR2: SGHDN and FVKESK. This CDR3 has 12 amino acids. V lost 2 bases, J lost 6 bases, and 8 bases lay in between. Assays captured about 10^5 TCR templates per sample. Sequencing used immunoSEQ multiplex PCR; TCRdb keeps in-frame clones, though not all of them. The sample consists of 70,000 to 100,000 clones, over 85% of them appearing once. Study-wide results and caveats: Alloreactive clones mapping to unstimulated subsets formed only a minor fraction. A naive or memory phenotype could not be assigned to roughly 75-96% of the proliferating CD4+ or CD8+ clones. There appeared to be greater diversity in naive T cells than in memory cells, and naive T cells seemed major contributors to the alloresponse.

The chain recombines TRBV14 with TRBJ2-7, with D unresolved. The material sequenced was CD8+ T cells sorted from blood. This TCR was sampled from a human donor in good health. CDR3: CASSQTPREQYF. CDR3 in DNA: TGTGCCAGCAGCCAAACCCCCCGCGAGCAGTACTTC.